This T cell receptor (beta chain) was identified during a study of long-term antiretroviral therapy in people with HIV. It was version v3.0 of the immunoSEQ assay that was run at survey level. Here immunoSEQ multiplex PCR was the method, and the copy in TCRdb shows in-frame clones only, minus some. The table shows some 33,000 clones, with approximately 80% occurring only once. About this clone itself: Its antigen is not known.

Study-level points and caveats: Older ART regimens were possibly in use when the blood was collected between about 2004 and 2018.

Germline CDR1 and CDR2: SGHAT and FQNNGV. Between the trimmed V and J ends, which lost 5 bases and 0 bases, there was a span of 16 bases. The CDR3 covers 17 residues. The sample was unsorted PBMCs, taken 0.6 years after starting antiretroviral therapy. The chain recombines TRBV11-2 with TRBJ2-2, with a possible D match to TRBD2 (6 bases). This TCR came from a man aged 18 to 35 with HIV. The DNA of the CDR3 is TGTGCCAGCAGCCTGGGGGGATGGGATCCGAACACCGGGGAGCTGTTTTTT. This encodes CASSLGGWDPNTGELFF. The whole variable domain, filled in from reference TRBV11-2 and TRBJ2-2, reads EAGVAQSPRYKIIEKRQSVAFWCNPISGHATLYWYQQILGQGPKLLIQFQNNGVVDDSQLPKDRFSAERLKGVDSTLKIQPAKLEDSAVYLCASSLGGWDPNTGELFFGEGSRLTVL.